Following are 3 T cell receptor beta chains from one sample sequenced in a study of blood T cells in healthy people across ages. A second PCR of about 6 to 12 cycles used a sample-barcoded 5' primer and a J-beta primer mix. A single record per CDR3 protein comes from TCRdb applying MiXCR to the 5' RACE reads. The sample shows around 1,900,000 distinct CDR3 sequences, about two fifths of them seen only once. Source material: blood. The receptors shown here come from a human donor in good health.

The V and J genes are TRBV6-5 and TRBJ1-4; maybe TRBD1 (5 bases). The CDR3 runs to 16 residues. With 0 bases removed from V and 4 bases from J, the gap between germline ends came to 12 bases. Germline V gene lookup returns CDR1 MNHEY and CDR2 SVGAGI. CDR3 sequence: CASSYSPLGDNEKLFF. In nucleotides, the CDR3 is TGTGCCAGCAGTTACTCACCCCTGGGGGATAATGAAAAACTGTTTTTT.

At least ten counts were recorded for this clonotype. The V call is TRBV11-1, the J call TRBJ2-7; a weak D match, TRBD1 (6 bases). Trimming shortened V by 3 bases and J by 5 bases, and 14 bases separated the two germline ends. The CDR3 sequence is 14 residues long. Germline CDR1 SGHAT, CDR2 FQDESV (reference sequence). CDR3 DNA: TGTGCCAGCAGCTTGAGCAGGGGCCTCAACGAGCAGTACTTC. Protein sequence: CASSLSRGLNEQYF. The whole variable domain, remainder taken from reference TRBV11-1 and TRBJ2-7, is EAEVAQSPRYKITEKSQAVAFWCDPISGHATLYWYRQILGQGPELLVQFQDESVVDDSQLPKDRFSAERLKGVDSTLKIQPAELGDSAMYLCASSLSRGLNEQYFGPGTRLTVT.

The chain is built from TRBV5-5 and TRBJ1-1, with D uncertain. The CDR3 consists of 12 residues. Per germline, CDR1 SGHKS and CDR2 YYEKEE (reference sequence). V lost 5 bases and J 4 bases, leaving 9 bases between the germline ends. Written as DNA, the CDR3 is TGTGCCAGCAGGTGGGGAATCACTGAAGCTTTCTTT. Translating it yields CASRWGITEAFF.